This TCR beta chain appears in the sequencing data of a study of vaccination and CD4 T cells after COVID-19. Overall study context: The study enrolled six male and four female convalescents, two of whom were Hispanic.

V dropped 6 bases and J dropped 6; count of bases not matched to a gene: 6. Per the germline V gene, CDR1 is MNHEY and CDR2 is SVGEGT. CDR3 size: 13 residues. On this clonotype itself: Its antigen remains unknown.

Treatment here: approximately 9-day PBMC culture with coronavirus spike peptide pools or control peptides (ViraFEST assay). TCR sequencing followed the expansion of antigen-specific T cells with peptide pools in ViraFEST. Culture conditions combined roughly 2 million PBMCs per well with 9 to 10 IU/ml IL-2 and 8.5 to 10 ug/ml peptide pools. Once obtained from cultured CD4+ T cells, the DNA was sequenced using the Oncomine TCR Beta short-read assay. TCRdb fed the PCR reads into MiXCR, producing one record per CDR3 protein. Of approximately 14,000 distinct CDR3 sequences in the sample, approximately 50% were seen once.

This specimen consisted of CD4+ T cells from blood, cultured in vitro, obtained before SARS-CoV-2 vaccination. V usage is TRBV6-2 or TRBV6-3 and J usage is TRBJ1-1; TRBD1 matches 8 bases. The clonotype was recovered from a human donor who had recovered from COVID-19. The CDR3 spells CASSTGGISEAFF. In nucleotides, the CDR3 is TGTGCCAGCAGCACAGGGGGGATCTCTGAAGCTTTCTTT.